The next 31 T cell receptor beta chains were all read from a single sample in a study of Graves' ophthalmopathy and Graves' hyperthyroidism. RNA transcripts were the template, and TCR beta CDR3 regions were amplified from them. An opening RT-PCR round employed HTBI primers and preceded a second-round multiplex PCR. Via MiXCR, TCRdb re-called the multiplex PCR reads, giving one row per CDR3 protein. The sample has approximately 210,000 distinct CDR3 sequences, 20% to 25% seen once. Sequencing was performed on peripheral blood. The receptor source for this set is a woman between 45 and 60 years old with Graves' ophthalmopathy.

The chain has TRBV29-1 and TRBJ1-1, with D tentatively TRBD1 (6 bases). V was pared by 6 bases and J by 5 bases, with 13 bases between. Germline V lookup: CDR1 SQVTM, CDR2 ANQGSEA. This CDR3 is built from 12 residues. For the CDR3, the DNA is TGCAGCGTCCTCTCAGGGGTTACTGAAGCTTTCTTT. Translated: CSVLSGVTEAFF.

The chain recombines TRBV12-3 or TRBV12-4 with TRBJ1-1; D is unresolved. The CDR3 length is 10 residues. Deletions cut 5 bases from V and 8 bases from J, with 6 bases between. The CDR3 nucleotides are TGTGCCAGCAGTGCAGCCGAAGCTTTCTTT. It is translated as CASSAAEAFF.

This clonotype was counted at least ten times. The rearrangement joins TRBV2 to TRBJ1-1, with a weak D call TRBD1 (6 bases). Germline V lookup: CDR1 SNHLY, CDR2 FYNNEI. The CDR3 is made up of 13 amino acids. With 6 bases removed from V and 3 bases from J, the gap between germline ends came to 11 bases. The CDR3 is CASRRGADTEAFF. Written as DNA, the CDR3 is TGTGCCAGCAGGCGGGGGGCGGACACTGAAGCTTTCTTT. Full variable domain (outside the CDR3, taken from reference TRBV2 and TRBJ1-1): EPEVTQTPSHQVTQMGQEVILRCVPISNHLYFYWYRQILGQKVEFLVSFYNNEISEKSEIFDDQFSVERPDGSNFTLKIRSTKLEDSAMYFCASRRGADTEAFFGQGTRLTVV.

This clonotype was found many times. The rearrangement links TRBV11-3 to TRBJ2-7; D unclear. With 1 base removed from V and 1 base from J, the gap between germline ends came to 8 bases. Germline-derived CDR1 and CDR2 are SGHNT and YENEEA. The CDR3 loop spans 14 amino acids. The CDR3 is CASSLVALSYEQYF. For the CDR3, the DNA is TGTGCCAGCAGCTTAGTAGCTCTATCCTACGAGCAGTACTTC.

This clonotype was detected a few times. V usage is TRBV20-1 and J usage is TRBJ2-7; TRBD2 matches 7 bases. CDR1 and CDR2 (germline): DFQATT, SNEGSKA (reference sequence). V lost 2 bases and J lost 10; bases outside the gene matches: 8. The CDR3 consists of 12 residues. The CDR3 region is CSARPPSGPQYF. CDR3 in DNA: TGCAGTGCTAGACCTCCTAGCGGACCCCAGTACTTC.

This clonotype was observed at least ten times. The chain employs TRBV7-2 and TRBJ2-5, with D uncertain. The CDR3 runs to 13 residues. V gave up 2 bases and J gave up 4 bases, with 8 bases separating them. The V gene's germline CDR1 is SGHTA and CDR2 FQGNSA. CDR3 sequence reads: CASSLLLLETQYF. CDR3 coding DNA: TGTGCCAGCAGCTTATTGTTACTAGAGACCCAGTACTTC.

V and J are TRBV30 and TRBJ2-2; D could derive from TRBD1 or TRBD2 (7 bases each). V gave up 0 bases and J gave up 5 bases, with 13 bases separating them. Germline CDR1 GTSNPN, CDR2 SVGIG (reference sequence). This CDR3 comprises 15 residues. The DNA of the CDR3 is TGTGCCTGGAGTGTGGTCAGGGGGGGAACCGGGGAGCTGTTTTTT. Its protein product is CAWSVVRGGTGELFF.

This clonotype was recorded at least ten times. V and J are TRBV10-2 and TRBJ2-7; tentatively, D is TRBD2 (5 bases). CDR3 length: 13 amino acids. Germline V CDR1 and CDR2: WSHSY, SAAADI. The germline V and J ends were trimmed by 3 bases and 3 bases, with 9 bases remaining between them. The CDR3 spells CASSEAVFYEQYF. The CDR3 DNA reads as TGCGCCAGCAGTGAAGCGGTATTCTACGAGCAGTACTTC.

This clonotype was detected many times. The chain employs TRBV6-1 and TRBJ2-7, with 9 bases fitting TRBD2. V shed 4 bases, J shed 5 bases, and the junction held 3 bases outside the gene matches. The CDR3 has 13 residues. CDR1 is MNHNS, CDR2 SASEGT, per germline. CDR3 sequence reads: CASSGTSVNEQYF. In DNA form, the CDR3 reads TGTGCCAGCAGTGGGACTAGCGTTAACGAGCAGTACTTC.

This clonotype was counted only a few times. The V and J genes are TRBV4-1 and TRBJ2-7; 7 bases agree with TRBD2. Trimming took 0 bases from V and 5 from J; bases not matched to a gene: 4. Germline assignment: CDR1 MGHRA and CDR2 YSYEKL. The CDR3 totals 14 residues. The CDR3 nucleotides are TGCGCCAGCAGCCAAGAGTGGGGGGGGAACGAGCAGTACTTC. This gives the protein CASSQEWGGNEQYF.

This clonotype was detected a few times. This rearrangement joins TRBV24-1 to TRBJ2-2, with D uncertain. Trimming removed 4 bases at V and 3 bases at J, with 8 bases between. CDR1 is KGHDR, CDR2 SFDVKD, per germline. The CDR3 totals 14 residues. The CDR3 DNA follows: TGTGCCACCAGTGAATACAGAGACACCGGGGAGCTGTTTTTT. Translated: CATSEYRDTGELFF.

This clonotype showed up many times. The CDR3 spells CASSERGGGYTF. For the CDR3, the DNA is TGTGCCAGCAGTGAACGGGGAGGGGGCTACACCTTC. This chain links TRBV6-1 with TRBJ1-2; no clear D. Trimming cost V 2 bases and J 8 bases, with 9 bases left between them. The CDR3 is 12 residues long. CDR1 is MNHNS, CDR2 SASEGT, per germline.

This chain connects TRBV6-2 or TRBV6-3 to TRBJ1-2; D remains unclear. V was pared by 2 bases and J by 2 bases, with 9 bases between. CDR1 is MNHEY, CDR2 SVGEGT, per germline. CDR3 length: 14 residues. The CDR3 spells CASSYVSRNYGYTF. DNA for the CDR3: TGTGCCAGCAGTTACGTGTCGAGAAACTATGGCTACACCTTC.

At least ten counts were recorded for this clonotype. The rearrangement links TRBV12-3 or TRBV12-4 to TRBJ2-5; D might be TRBD1 (6 bases). Trimming stripped 5 bases from V and 1 base from J, with 11 bases between. The CDR3 covers 14 residues. Here the CDR3 DNA reads TGTGCCAGCAGTCATACAGGGTCCCAAGAGACCCAGTACTTC. Residues: CASSHTGSQETQYF.

This chain links TRBV3-1 with TRBJ1-1, with D possibly matching TRBD1 (6 bases). From germline, CDR1 is LGHDT and CDR2 YNNKEL (reference sequence). The V end was cut by 5 bases, the J end by 1 base, with 11 bases between. The CDR3 has 14 amino acids. The CDR3 nucleotides are TGTGCCAGCAGCTGGGGGCGGGGGAACACTGAAGCTTTCTTT. This encodes CASSWGRGNTEAFF.

The table lists this clonotype with many counts. The CDR3 bases are TGCAGTGCCACGGGGACAGGAGGAAACACCATATATTTT. Its translation is CSATGTGGNTIYF. V usage is TRBV20-1 and J usage is TRBJ1-3; TRBD1 aligns across 8 bases. The CDR3 covers 13 residues. The germline CDR1 and CDR2 sequences are DFQATT and SNEGSKA (reference sequence). With V trimmed by 6 bases and J by 4 bases, 5 bases remained unmatched.

This clonotype was picked up many times. The chain employs TRBV6-5 and TRBJ2-7, with 11 bases lining up with TRBD2. Germline V gene sequence: CDR1 MNHEY, CDR2 SVGAGI. The junction had 6 bases not matched to a gene; V was cut back by 4 bases and J by 1 base. This CDR3 region has 16 residues. The CDR3 protein is CASSSSSGGPSYEQYF. Written as DNA, the CDR3 is TGTGCCAGCAGTTCTTCTAGCGGGGGGCCTTCCTACGAGCAGTACTTC.

This clonotype was picked up many times. V usage is TRBV2 and J usage is TRBJ2-5; the match to TRBD2 covers 9 bases. The CDR3 loop spans 14 amino acids. CDR1 is SNHLY, CDR2 FYNNEI, per germline. After removal of 6 bases from V and 5 bases from J, the junction contained 7 bases not matched to a gene. The CDR3 DNA follows: TGTGCCAGCAGAATAGCGGGAGACTTGGAGACCCAGTACTTC. Protein: CASRIAGDLETQYF.

This clonotype was seen only a few times. The chain combines TRBV11-1 with TRBJ2-7; a possible D gene is TRBD2 (6 bases). CDR3 length: 14 residues. V was clipped by 6 bases and J by 0 bases, with 12 bases between them. Looked up from germline, CDR1 is SGHAT and CDR2 is FQDESV (reference sequence). The CDR3 spells CASSPLAHSYEQYF. As DNA, the CDR3 is TGTGCCAGCAGTCCTCTAGCGCACTCCTACGAGCAGTACTTC. Supplemented by reference TRBV11-1 and TRBJ2-7, the full variable domain reads EAEVAQSPRYKITEKSQAVAFWCDPISGHATLYWYRQILGQGPELLVQFQDESVVDDSQLPKDRFSAERLKGVDSTLKIQPAELGDSAMYLCASSPLAHSYEQYFGPGTRLTVT.

This clonotype has ten or more counts. The V gene is TRBV12-3 or TRBV12-4, the J gene TRBJ1-5; 9 positions agree with TRBD1. This CDR3 is 14 amino acids long. The ends lost 4 bases at V and 11 bases at J; junction bases unmatched: 9. The CDR3 sequence is CASSWTGEKGAQHF. The CDR3 DNA sequence: TGTGCCAGCAGTTGGACAGGGGAAAAGGGAGCCCAGCATTTT.

This clonotype showed up many times. The genes are TRBV6-5 and TRBJ1-2, with D maybe TRBD1 (5 bases). This CDR3 contains 15 residues. Germline loops: CDR1 MNHEY, CDR2 SVGAGI. V was shortened by 6 bases and J by 4 bases, with 18 bases between the two germline ends. The CDR3 reads CASRARDRSFYGYTF. The CDR3 nucleotides are TGTGCCAGCAGGGCACGGGACCGATCTTTCTATGGCTACACCTTC.

This clonotype was seen at least ten times. V is TRBV19 and J is TRBJ1-1, with D maybe TRBD1 (6 bases). Germline V gives CDR1 LNHDA, CDR2 SQIVND (reference sequence). The CDR3 is 13 residues long. V was shortened by 9 bases and J by 5 bases, with 16 bases between the two germline ends. The CDR3 coding sequence is TGTGCCAGCTCGGGGGGGCGGTGGACTGAAGCTTTCTTT. It yields the protein CASSGGRWTEAFF.

V is TRBV30 and J is TRBJ1-6, with unresolved D. The V gene's germline CDR1 is GTSNPN and CDR2 SVGIG (reference sequence). The CDR3 extends over 12 amino acids. The V end lost 2 bases, the J end lost 7 bases, and 6 bases lay between the germline ends. CDR3 region: CAWSSGNSPLHF. CDR3 sequence (DNA): TGTGCCTGGAGTTCGGGAAATTCACCCCTCCACTTT.

In this sample, this clonotype turned up many times. V usage is TRBV30 and J usage is TRBJ2-5, with 7 positions matching TRBD2. The CDR3 is 12 residues long. Trimming cost V 5 bases and J 1 base; bases outside gene matches: 1. CDR1 is GTSNPN and CDR2 is SVGIG in the germline V gene (reference sequence). This CDR3 is CAWWGGQETQYF. CDR3 in DNA: TGTGCCTGGTGGGGGGGCCAAGAGACCCAGTACTTC. Drawing the rest from reference TRBV30 and TRBJ2-5, the complete variable domain is SQTIHQWPATLVQPVGSPLSLECTVEGTSNPNLYWYRQAAGRGLQLLFYSVGIGQISSEVPQNLSASRPQDRQFILSSKKLLLSDSGFYLCAWWGGQETQYFGPGTRLLVL.

This clonotype was counted ten times or more. The genes are TRBV6-5 and TRBJ2-4, with D unclear. This CDR3 contains 16 residues. The germline V gene encodes CDR1 MNHEY and CDR2 SVGAGI. V was pared by 2 bases and J by 0 bases, with 11 bases between. CDR3 nucleotide sequence: TGTGCCAGCAGTTACGTGGCAGTAGGAGCCAAAAACATTCAGTACTTC. Translated, it gives CASSYVAVGAKNIQYF.

In regard to this clonotype: Just one base apart from a much larger clone, this may be a read error. This chain joins TRBV4-2 and TRBJ2-7; D not certain. Germline loops: CDR1 LGHNA, CDR2 YNFKEQ. CDR3 length: 14 residues. The chain's CDR3 is CASSQDAVSYEQHF. DNA of the CDR3: TGTGCCAGCAGCCAAGATGCCGTCTCCTACGAGCAGCACTTC.

This clonotype was detected ten times or more. J is TRBJ2-6 and V is TRBV19, with D unclear. V was trimmed by 5 bases and J by 0 bases, leaving 8 bases between them. The CDR3 runs to 15 residues. Germline CDR1 reads LNHDA; CDR2 reads SQIVND (reference sequence). This CDR3 is CASSLPSSGANVLTF. The CDR3 DNA sequence: TGTGCCAGTAGTTTGCCGAGCTCTGGGGCCAACGTCCTGACTTTC.

This clonotype was detected ten times or more. The chain recombines TRBV28 with TRBJ1-2; no reliable D call. Trimming stripped 2 bases from V and 5 bases from J, with 9 bases between. The V gene's germline CDR1 is MDHEN and CDR2 SYDVKM. This CDR3 spans 13 amino acids. The CDR3 DNA follows: TGTGCCAGCAGTTTAGCGGGAGTGTATGGCTACACCTTC. Its translation: CASSLAGVYGYTF.

This clonotype was seen ten or more times. Just one base apart from a much larger clone, this may be a read error. This rearrangement joins TRBV6-1 to TRBJ2-7; TRBD1 or TRBD2 may be the D gene (6 bases each). V was shortened by 0 bases and J by 8 bases, with 14 bases between the two germline ends. The CDR3 is 14 residues long. Germline CDR1 MNHNS, CDR2 SASEGT. The CDR3 protein is CASSEAVQGGKQYF. The CDR3 nucleotides are TGTGCCAGCAGTGAAGCGGTACAGGGAGGCAAGCAGTACTTC.

This clonotype came up many times. The V gene is TRBV20-1, the J gene TRBJ2-5; D perhaps matches TRBD2 (6 bases). The CDR3 extends over 16 amino acids. CDR1 and CDR2 from the germline V gene are DFQATT and SNEGSKA (reference sequence). The V and J ends lost 3 bases and 1 base respectively, with 18 bases between them. This CDR3 is CSASLPGLTTQETQYF. In nucleotides, the CDR3 is TGCAGTGCTAGTTTACCGGGACTTACAACCCAAGAGACCCAGTACTTC.

This clonotype was seen many times. The rearrangement joins TRBV7-2 to TRBJ2-5; weak D call: TRBD1 (6 bases). Germline CDR1 is SGHTA and CDR2 is FQGNSA. The CDR3 length is 13 residues. The V end was cut by 3 bases, the J end by 4 bases, with 9 bases between. CDR3 DNA: TGTGCCAGCAGCTTTAACAGGGCAGAGACCCAGTACTTC. Its protein product is CASSFNRAETQYF.